These T cell receptor beta chains were read from a single sample in a study of blood T cell repertoires in COVID-19. Here immunoSEQ multiplex PCR was the method, and the copy in TCRdb shows in-frame clones only, minus some. The sample shows 180,000 or so clones, about 86% of them seen only once. Sequencing used peripheral blood. The receptor source for this set is a woman older than 75 in a cohort sampled during active or convalescent COVID-19. Each CDR3 is given with its conserved first and last residue. Each record gives: V gene, D gene, clone size, J gene, CDR3 protein, CDR3 DNA. A D gene is named only where the DNA matches it firmly. A clone size is listed for some rows: how often the clone was seen (once, few, many), or a class if it is expanded.

v_call: TRBV7-9
d_call: TRBD2
clone_size: .
j_call: TRBJ2-5
cdr3_aa: CASSSTWTSGQETQYF
cdr3_nt: TGTGCCAGCAGCTCGACGTGGACTAGCGGTCAAGAGACCCAGTACTTC

v_call: TRBV4-1
d_call: .
clone_size: .
j_call: TRBJ1-4
cdr3_aa: CASSQVGRNEKLFF
cdr3_nt: TGCGCCAGCAGCCAAGTCGGGAGAAATGAAAAACTGTTTTTT

v_call: TRBV10-3
d_call: TRBD1
clone_size: .
j_call: TRBJ2-5
cdr3_aa: CAISALPGQGLEETQYF
cdr3_nt: TGTGCCATCAGTGCCCTCCCGGGACAGGGATTGGAAGAGACCCAGTACTTC

v_call: TRBV6-6
d_call: TRBD2
clone_size: few
j_call: TRBJ2-5
cdr3_aa: CASSSPGLQETQYF
cdr3_nt: TGTGCCAGCAGCTCCCCGGGACTACAAGAGACCCAGTACTTC

v_call: TRBV19
d_call: .
clone_size: .
j_call: TRBJ1-1
cdr3_aa: CASSSPGDTEAFF
cdr3_nt: TGTGCCAGTAGTTCCCCAGGGGACACTGAAGCTTTCTTT

v_call: TRBV3-1/TRBV3-2
d_call: .
clone_size: .
j_call: TRBJ1-6
cdr3_aa: CASSQTGAYNSPLHF
cdr3_nt: TGTGCCAGCAGCCAAACAGGAGCCTATAATTCACCCCTCCACTTT

v_call: TRBV6-1
d_call: .
clone_size: .
j_call: TRBJ1-2
cdr3_aa: CASSEASGRGVYGYTF
cdr3_nt: TGTGCCAGCAGTGAAGCCTCGGGACGGGGGGTTTATGGCTACACCTTC

v_call: TRBV6-5
d_call: .
clone_size: .
j_call: TRBJ1-1
cdr3_aa: CASSYAPWGMNTEAFF
cdr3_nt: TGTGCCAGCAGTTACGCCCCGTGGGGCATGAACACTGAAGCTTTCTTT

v_call: TRBV9
d_call: .
clone_size: .
j_call: TRBJ1-5
cdr3_aa: CASSVGANQPQHF
cdr3_nt: TGTGCCAGCAGCGTAGGGGCAAATCAGCCCCAGCATTTT

v_call: TRBV24-1
d_call: .
clone_size: .
j_call: TRBJ2-1
cdr3_aa: CATSDSTYNEQFF
cdr3_nt: TGTGCCACCAGTGATTCTACCTACAATGAGCAGTTCTTC

v_call: TRBV6-2/TRBV6-3
d_call: TRBD1
clone_size: .
j_call: TRBJ1-1
cdr3_aa: CASSSPGQGRINTEAFF
cdr3_nt: TGTGCCAGCAGTTCCCCGGGACAGGGGAGAATTAACACTGAAGCTTTCTTT

v_call: TRBV5-1
d_call: TRBD1
clone_size: .
j_call: TRBJ1-3
cdr3_aa: CASSRGQGQGNTIYF
cdr3_nt: TGCGCCAGCAGCCGCGGTCAGGGACAGGGAAACACCATATATTTT

v_call: TRBV18
d_call: TRBD2
clone_size: .
j_call: TRBJ2-1
cdr3_aa: CAGEGDRILRTSGRAAEQFF
cdr3_nt: TGTGCCGGAGAAGGAGACCGTATTTTACGGACTAGCGGGAGGGCCGCTGAGCAGTTCTTC

v_call: TRBV5-5
d_call: .
clone_size: .
j_call: TRBJ1-5
cdr3_aa: CASSLVYVGRRGSNQPQHF
cdr3_nt: TGTGCCAGCAGCTTGGTCTATGTTGGTCGACGCGGTAGCAATCAGCCCCAGCATTTT

v_call: TRBV3-1/TRBV3-2
d_call: .
clone_size: once
j_call: TRBJ1-6
cdr3_aa: CASSQDSGGGGLGSPLHF
cdr3_nt: TGTGCCAGCAGCCAAGATTCGGGCGGGGGAGGCCTCGGTTCACCCCTCCACTTT

v_call: TRBV19
d_call: .
clone_size: .
j_call: TRBJ1-1
cdr3_aa: CASSPWTLSDTEAFF
cdr3_nt: TGTGCCAGTAGTCCCTGGACATTATCAGACACTGAAGCTTTCTTT

v_call: TRBV5-6
d_call: .
clone_size: .
j_call: TRBJ2-7
cdr3_aa: CASKLQGGYEQYF
cdr3_nt: TGTGCCAGCAAGTTACAGGGTGGATACGAGCAGTACTTC

v_call: TRBV27
d_call: TRBD2
clone_size: .
j_call: TRBJ2-3
cdr3_aa: CASRTLAGGNKGTDTQYF
cdr3_nt: TGTGCCAGCAGAACACTAGCGGGAGGGAATAAAGGCACAGATACGCAGTATTTT

v_call: TRBV19
d_call: TRBD1
clone_size: .
j_call: TRBJ1-3
cdr3_aa: CASSKGGYGNTIYF
cdr3_nt: TGTGCCAGTAGTAAAGGGGGCTATGGAAACACCATATATTTT

v_call: TRBV7-9
d_call: .
clone_size: .
j_call: TRBJ2-6
cdr3_aa: CASSLVQGFASGANVLTF
cdr3_nt: TGTGCCAGCAGCTTAGTACAGGGATTCGCCTCTGGGGCCAACGTCCTGACTTTC

v_call: TRBV11-2
d_call: TRBD2
clone_size: .
j_call: TRBJ2-1
cdr3_aa: CASTKTSGGRKFF
cdr3_nt: TGTGCCAGCACCAAGACTAGCGGGGGGCGGAAGTTCTTC

v_call: TRBV5-1
d_call: TRBD1
clone_size: .
j_call: TRBJ1-6
cdr3_aa: CASRPGQGASSPLHF
cdr3_nt: TGCGCCAGCAGACCCGGGCAGGGGGCAAGTTCACCCCTCCACTTT

v_call: TRBV30
d_call: TRBD1
clone_size: .
j_call: TRBJ1-2
cdr3_aa: CAWSVPTGKIGYTF
cdr3_nt: TGTGCCTGGAGTGTACCGACAGGGAAGATCGGCTACACCTTC

v_call: TRBV19
d_call: TRBD2
clone_size: .
j_call: TRBJ2-1
cdr3_aa: CASSASGSSYNEQFF
cdr3_nt: TGTGCCAGTAGTGCTAGCGGGAGCTCCTACAATGAGCAGTTCTTC

v_call: TRBV18
d_call: TRBD1
clone_size: .
j_call: TRBJ1-1
cdr3_aa: CASSLGTVNTEAFF
cdr3_nt: TGTGCCAGCTCACTAGGGACAGTGAACACTGAAGCTTTCTTT

v_call: TRBV7-9
d_call: TRBD1
clone_size: .
j_call: TRBJ1-2
cdr3_aa: CASSLGNRGLTGYTF
cdr3_nt: TGTGCCAGCAGCTTAGGGAACAGGGGTTTGACTGGCTACACCTTC